This T cell receptor (beta chain) was sequenced for a study of shared clonotypes between healthy human individuals. Overall study: Three CD4 naive, three CD4 memory, two CD8 naive and one CD8 memory plate were used per donor. Study-level points and caveats: Estimated clonotype richness was generally higher in naive than memory subsets. Clonotype sharing levels among donors were expected to vary with sequencing depth.

About this clone: Its antigen remains unidentified.

Several immunoSEQ plates received, in even portions, the genomic DNA of each subset. Profiling relied on immunoSEQ multiplex PCR, and the TCRdb table lists in-frame clones only, not all of them. The table has 2 million to 2.5 million clones, around 96% seen once. Terminally differentiated effector memory CD45RA+ cells were excluded from the naive CD8 cells, which were CD45RO-negative and positively selected for CCR7. The sequencing sample was made of naive CD8+ T cells sorted from blood. The receptor's source is a man aged 18 to 30 in good health.

CDR3 nucleotide sequence: TGTGCGGAATCTCAGGATTCCTATGGCTACACCTTC. Residues: CAESQDSYGYTF. The rearrangement joins TRBV30 to TRBJ1-2; no clear D gene. CDR3 length: 12 amino acids. Looked up from germline, CDR1 is GTSNPN and CDR2 is SVGIG (reference sequence).